This entry concerns a single T cell receptor (beta chain). The source of the sample is a study of shared clonotypes between healthy human individuals. Losses at the gene ends were 8 bases for V and 10 bases for J; bases not matched to a gene: 7. CDR1 is ENHRY, CDR2 SYGVKD, per germline. The CDR3 spans 12 residues. Using immunoSEQ multiplex PCR, the repertoire was profiled, and TCRdb retains in-frame clones only, with some absent. The sample yields 400,000 or so clones, about 96% seen once. The donor population consisted of healthy HIV-negative adults with no recent acute infections or vaccinations. The chain recombines TRBV10-3 with TRBJ2-1, with TRBD2 matching over 8 bases. Sequencing used memory CD8+ T cells sorted from blood. Subset reported: CD45RO+ cells pooled with CCR7-negative TemRA cells. This receptor was identified in a man under 40 in good health. The DNA of the CDR3 is TGTGCCATCGCGATTATAGCGGGAGAGCAGTTCTTC. It yields the protein CAIAIIAGEQFF.